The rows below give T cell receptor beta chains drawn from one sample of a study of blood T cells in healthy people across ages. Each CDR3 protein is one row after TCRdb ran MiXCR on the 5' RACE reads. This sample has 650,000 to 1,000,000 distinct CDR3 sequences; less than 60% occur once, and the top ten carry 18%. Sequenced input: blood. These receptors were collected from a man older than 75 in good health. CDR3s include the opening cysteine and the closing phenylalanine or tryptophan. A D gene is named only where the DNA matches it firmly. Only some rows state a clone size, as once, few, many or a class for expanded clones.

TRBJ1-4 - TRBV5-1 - CASSLDSATNEKLFF TGCGCCAGCAGCTTGGACAGCGCAACTAATGAAAAACTGTTTTTT
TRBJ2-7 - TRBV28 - CASRRDLYEQYF TGTGCCAGCAGGCGGGATCTCTACGAGCAGTACTTC
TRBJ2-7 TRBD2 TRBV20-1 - CSANSGIFSYEQYF TGCAGTGCTAACAGCGGGATATTCTCCTACGAGCAGTACTTC
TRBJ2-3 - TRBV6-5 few CASSYFSGTPRAQYF TGTGCCAGCAGTTACTTTTCCGGGACACCTCGTGCGCAGTATTTT
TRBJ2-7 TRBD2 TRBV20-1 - CSANPASGRALGDEQYF TGCAGTGCTAATCCGGCTAGCGGGAGGGCCTTAGGAGATGAGCAGTACTTC
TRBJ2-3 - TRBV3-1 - CASSQGGPTSGTDTQYF TGTGCCAGCAGCCAAGGGGGCCCTACTAGTGGTACAGATACGCAGTATTTT
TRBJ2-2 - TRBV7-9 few CASSLQASTGELFF TGTGCCAGCAGCTTACAGGCAAGCACCGGGGAGCTGTTTTTT
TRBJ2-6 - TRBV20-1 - CSARVASSGANVLTF TGCAGTGCTAGAGTAGCAAGCTCTGGGGCCAACGTCCTGACTTTC
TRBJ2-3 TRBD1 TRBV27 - CASSQTGNTQYF TGTGCCAGCAGTCAGACAGGGAATACGCAGTATTTT
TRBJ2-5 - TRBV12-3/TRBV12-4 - CASRILGGETQYF TGTGCCAGCAGAATACTAGGCGGCGAGACCCAGTACTTC
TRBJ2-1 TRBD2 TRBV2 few CASSEMAGGGNEQFF TGTGCCAGCAGTGAAATGGCGGGGGGGGGCAATGAGCAGTTCTTC
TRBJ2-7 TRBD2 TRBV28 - CASSLSVAGAYEQYF TGTGCCAGCAGTTTATCTGTAGCGGGAGCCTACGAGCAGTACTTC
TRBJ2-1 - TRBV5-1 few CATKDPPVDEQFF TGCGCCACCAAGGACCCACCGGTCGATGAGCAGTTCTTC
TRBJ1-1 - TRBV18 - CASSPQMNTEAFF TGTGCCAGCTCACCACAGATGAACACTGAAGCTTTCTTT
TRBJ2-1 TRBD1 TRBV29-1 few CSAGQGYNEQFF TGCAGCGCGGGACAGGGCTACAATGAGCAGTTCTTC
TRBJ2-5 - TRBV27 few CASSIHRQRLKETQYF TGTGCCAGCAGTATCCATCGACAGAGATTAAAAGAGACCCAGTACTTC
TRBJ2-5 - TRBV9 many CASSVVREETQYF TGTGCCAGCAGCGTAGTGAGGGAGGAGACCCAGTACTTC
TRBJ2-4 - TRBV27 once CASVGILAKNIQYF TGTGCCAGCGTAGGAATCCTAGCCAAAAACATTCAGTACTTC
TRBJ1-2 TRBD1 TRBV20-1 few CSAPDRDYGYTF TGCAGTGCTCCGGACAGGGATTATGGCTACACCTTC
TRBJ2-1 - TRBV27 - CASSFATPILNEQFF TGTGCCAGCAGTTTCGCCACTCCGATACTTAATGAGCAGTTCTTC
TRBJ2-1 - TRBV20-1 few CRAPGPSALYNEQFF TGCAGAGCGCCCGGTCCTAGCGCCTTATACAATGAGCAGTTCTTC
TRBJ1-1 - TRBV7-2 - CASSLAIQDTEAFF TGTGCCAGCAGCTTAGCGATTCAGGACACTGAAGCTTTCTTT
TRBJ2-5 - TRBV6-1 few CASQRETQYF TGTGCCAGCCAGAGGGAGACCCAGTACTTC
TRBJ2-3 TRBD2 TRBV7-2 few CASSLAGGPPDTQYF TGTGCCAGCAGCTTAGCGGGAGGGCCTCCAGATACGCAGTATTTT
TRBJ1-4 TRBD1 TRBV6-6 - CASSSPGQGVEKLFF TGTGCCAGCAGTTCCCCGGGACAGGGGGTTGAAAAACTGTTTTTT
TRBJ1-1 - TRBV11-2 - CASSSAGPPGAEAFF TGTGCCAGCAGCTCCGCCGGACCTCCAGGAGCTGAAGCTTTCTTT
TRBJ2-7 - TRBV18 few CASSLAPQGSEQYF TGTGCCAGCTCCCTGGCGCCCCAGGGAAGCGAGCAGTACTTC
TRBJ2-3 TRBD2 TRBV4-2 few CASSQESASGRATDTQYF TGTGCCAGCAGCCAAGAAAGCGCCAGCGGGAGGGCGACAGATACGCAGTATTTT
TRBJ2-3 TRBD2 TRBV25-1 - CASSPRTSATDTQYF TGTGCCAGCAGTCCCCGGACTAGTGCGACAGATACGCAGTATTTT
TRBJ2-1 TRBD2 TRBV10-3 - CAIRAGTSGSWLDEQFF TGTGCCATCAGAGCCGGGACTAGCGGGAGTTGGTTAGATGAGCAGTTCTTC
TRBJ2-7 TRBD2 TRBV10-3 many CAISESGEGEQYF TGTGCCATCAGTGAGAGTGGGGAGGGCGAGCAGTACTTC
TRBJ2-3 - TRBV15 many CATSREERSTDTQYF TGTGCCACCAGCAGGGAGGAGCGGAGCACAGATACGCAGTATTTT
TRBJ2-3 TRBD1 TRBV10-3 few CASTRTGEVSDTQYF TGTGCCTCCACTCGGACAGGGGAGGTTTCAGATACGCAGTATTTT
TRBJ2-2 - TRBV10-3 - CAISESTGTNTGELFF TGTGCCATCAGTGAGTCGACGGGAACGAACACCGGGGAGCTGTTTTTT
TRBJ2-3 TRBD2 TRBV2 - CASSFPSGGTDTQYF TGTGCCAGCAGTTTCCCTAGCGGAGGCACAGATACGCAGTATTTT
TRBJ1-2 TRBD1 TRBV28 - CASTWGRGTNGYTF TGTGCCAGCACCTGGGGCAGGGGGACGAATGGCTACACCTTC
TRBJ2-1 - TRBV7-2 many CASSQSQAYNEQFF TGTGCCAGCAGCCAAAGTCAGGCATACAATGAGCAGTTCTTC
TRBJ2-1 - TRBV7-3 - CASSSRRATYNEQFF TGTGCCAGCAGCTCTCGGAGAGCAACCTACAATGAGCAGTTCTTC
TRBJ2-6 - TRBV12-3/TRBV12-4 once CASSLAAQGINGANVLTF TGTGCCAGCAGTTTAGCAGCCCAGGGGATCAATGGGGCCAACGTCCTGACTTTC
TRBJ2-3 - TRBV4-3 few CASSQNSGGGTDTQYF TGCGCCAGCAGCCAGAATAGCGGAGGAGGCACAGATACGCAGTATTTT
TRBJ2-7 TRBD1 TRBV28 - CVSFGQGVFYEQYF TGTGTCAGCTTTGGACAGGGAGTTTTCTACGAGCAGTACTTC
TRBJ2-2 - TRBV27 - CASSSELQVPNAGELFF TGTGCCAGCAGTTCAGAATTACAGGTGCCAAACGCCGGGGAGCTGTTTTTT
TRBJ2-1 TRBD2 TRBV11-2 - CASSSRGLRNNEQFF TGTGCCAGCAGCTCCCGGGGACTACGAAACAATGAGCAGTTCTTC
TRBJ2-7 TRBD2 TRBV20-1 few CSARTSGSSYEQYF TGCAGTGCCCGAACTAGCGGGAGCTCCTACGAGCAGTACTTC
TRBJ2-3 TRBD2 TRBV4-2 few CASSQEPGLEVTQYF TGTGCCAGCAGCCAGGAACCGGGACTAGAAGTTACGCAGTATTTT